Sequencing of this T cell receptor (beta chain) was carried out in a study of T cells after posttransplantation cyclophosphamide (dated by TCRdb to the mid-2010s). Notes on the research overall: Using TRB sequencing, the study followed how the T cell repertoire reconstituted after myeloablative bone marrow transplantation in which posttransplantation cyclophosphamide served as GVHD prophylaxis. Samples from a few dozen PTCy-treated patients and 16 related bone marrow donors of those patients were subjected to antigen receptor sequencing. Blood from every one of the 30 to 40 PTCy patients who had 1-year posttransplant specimens underwent TRB sequencing. In 3 patients, TRB sequencing was also performed on up to roughly 3 more blood samples taken 2 to 5.2 years after transplant, and in 4 patients, pretransplant blood was also TRB-sequenced. Because TRA and TRB clonality correlated tightly in 9 samples, the subsequent TCR analyses were limited to TRB only. Public TRB sequences were checked against a database of over 3,000 sequences associated with responses to pathogens, tumor antigens, self-antigens and alloantigens.

The sample's treatment or condition label, in plain terms: high-dose cyclophosphamide on days +3 and +4 as single-agent GVHD prophylaxis. Patients in the PTCy group got busulfan and fludarabine conditioning, a marrow graft from a related or unrelated donor, and cyclophosphamide on days +3 and +4. The PTCy-treated patients were enrolled in a prospective multi-institutional clinical trial. Mononuclear cells from peripheral blood and bone marrow were separated by Ficoll-Hypaque density centrifugation and then cryopreserved. This clone was counted ten times or more. No antigen is known for it. Base qualities are missing; no much larger clone stands one base away. Genomic DNA was used for TRB sequencing, which was performed with the immunoSEQ assay at survey resolution or with the hsTCRB kit. Per the authors' processing: Initial read processing used immunoSEQ software, and repertoire analyses used the LymphoSeq R package. Clonality was calculated as 1 minus normalized Shannon entropy, and the Gini coefficient was also calculated for each TRB dataset. To infer phenotypes in unsorted samples, TRB sequences from sorted subsets of the recipient or donor were mapped onto unsorted samples from the same recipient. This is the immuneACCESS table as TCRdb keeps it, with only in-frame sequences that have V and J called. A part of the clones is gone; compared with another copy, unresolved V genes explain less than half, and the rest is unexplained. The D gene and trimming were derived from the DNA, and the V and J assignments and clone size from that table. The sample counts tens of thousands of clones, each observed more than once. The ten largest clones represent less than 2% of the sample.

The junction shows trimming of 4 bases on V and 0 bases on J, plus 11 bases between the germline ends. As encoded in the germline V gene, CDR1 is LGHNA while CDR2 is YSLEER. Spanning cysteine to phenylalanine, the CDR3 consists of 15 amino acids. This entry keeps only the CDR3 DNA: 45 bases, framed from base 1. Study-wide findings and limitations: Across a few dozen patients, TRB clonality was highly associated with recipient CMV seropositivity and CMV reactivation, and diversity in PTCy patients was similar to diversity in CNI/methotrexate controls. Donor-recipient similarity was low at 1-2 months but rose over the first year, and later blood repertoires were often dominated by donor CD8+ memory clones. The TRB repertoires of T cells infiltrating skin or the GI tract showed only limited overlap with the TRB repertoires found in blood.

Here the chain combines TRBV4-3 and TRBJ2-3, with a tentative D gene TRBD1 over 6 matching bases. The sample in question was PBMCs, obtained after allogeneic stem cell transplant with posttransplant cyclophosphamide. This TCR was sampled from a male patient younger than 30 who received an allogeneic stem cell transplant from a related donor, was CMV-positive, and had no GVHD. Following a transplant, some T cells may be graft donor cells, not patient cells. DNA sequence: TGCGCCAGCAGCCCACGTGGACAGAGCACAGATACGCAGTATTTT. Its translation reads: CASSPRGQSTDTQYF.